The 6 T cell receptor beta chains reported below all come from one sample, sequenced in a study of blood T cell repertoires in COVID-19 (dated by TCRdb to 2020 to 2021). The method behind the library was the immunoSEQ multiplex PCR assay. As stored in TCRdb, this immuneACCESS dataset retains in-frame rearrangements with V and J assigned. A fraction of the clones does not appear; measured against another copy, unresolved V genes explain less than half of the discrepancy, and the remainder lacks a known reason. Present in this sample are tens of thousands of clones, around three quarters of which were seen just once. Around 49% of the sample rests with the top ten. Source material: peripheral blood. The receptors were gathered from a human donor in a cohort sampled during active COVID-19.

The rearrangement links TRBV10-2 to TRBJ2-3; the match to TRBD1 covers 11 bases. The V segment lost 2 bases and the J segment 5 bases; nucleotides outside the gene matches: 6. Per the germline V gene, CDR1 is WSHSY and CDR2 is SAAADI. This CDR3 comprises 16 residues. The CDR3 protein is CASSEPDRGLRDTQYF. The CDR3 DNA sequence: TGCGCCAGCAGTGAGCCGGACAGGGGGCTGAGAGATACGCAGTATTTT.

V and J are TRBV2 and TRBJ2-2; 7 positions agree with TRBD2. Per the germline V gene, CDR1 is SNHLY and CDR2 is FYNNEI. V dropped 5 bases and J dropped 3; count of bases not matched to a gene: 12. The length of the CDR3 is 17 residues. The CDR3: CASSPRLAGLDTGELFF. For the CDR3, the DNA is TGTGCCAGCAGTCCTCGACTAGCCGGATTGGACACCGGGGAGCTGTTTTTT.

The chain uses TRBV18 and TRBJ2-5; tentative D call: TRBD1 (6 bases). Germline lookup yields CDR1 KGHSH and CDR2 LQKENI. Trimming left V 3 bases short and J 2 bases short, with 16 bases between. The CDR3 contains 16 residues. CDR3 nucleotide sequence: TGTGCCAGCTCACCCTCCGGGATAGGACAGCAAGAGACCCAGTACTTC. Its translation is CASSPSGIGQQETQYF.

This sequence joins TRBV7-2 and TRBJ1-1; D might be TRBD1 (6 bases). V was shortened by 4 bases and J by 4 bases, with 10 bases between the two germline ends. This CDR3 comprises 13 residues. Germline values: CDR1 SGHTA, CDR2 FQGNSA. CDR3 amino acids: CASSYYRATEAFF. In nucleotides, the CDR3 is TGTGCCAGCAGCTACTACAGGGCCACTGAAGCTTTCTTT.

The CDR3 nucleotides are TGTGCCAGCAGCCCTTTCGGACAGGGGGTGTACGAGCAGTACTTC. It encodes CASSPFGQGVYEQYF. V gene TRBV5-8 combines with J gene TRBJ2-7; 10 bases line up with TRBD1. The J segment lost 4 bases and the V segment lost 4 bases, leaving 8 bases of the junction unmatched. The germline V gene encodes CDR1 SGHTS and CDR2 YDEGEE. The CDR3 has 15 residues.

V and J are TRBV21-1 and TRBJ2-3; the table assigns TRBD2, which was not confirmed against the DNA. TRBV21-1 is a pseudogene locus. This CDR3 comprises 14 residues. CDR3 region: CASSPRKPTDTQYF. The CDR3 DNA sequence: TGTGCCAGCAGCCCCCGAAAGCCCACAGATACGCAGTATTTT.